These 14 T cell receptor beta chains came from one sample sequenced in a study of Ad26.COV2.S vaccination and SARS-CoV-2 variants. Treatment denoted: some 20 received Ad26.COV2.S at low or high dose, single or two shots; roughly 5 received placebo; per-sample allocation not given. Sampling happened 63 days after the first vaccine or placebo injection. Generated by immunoSEQ multiplex PCR, the TCRdb table keeps only in-frame clones and is missing some. The data hold 320,000 or so clones, with 90% observed a single time. The starting material was peripheral blood, obtained in a trial of Ad26.COV2.S vaccine versus placebo. Every receptor here comes from a person aged 18 to 65 who received the Ad26.COV2.S COVID-19 vaccine or a placebo.

V is TRBV7-3 and J is TRBJ2-3; D gene uncertain. This CDR3 is 14 amino acids long. V shed 4 bases and J shed 0 bases, with 8 bases lying between them. Per germline, CDR1 SGHTA and CDR2 FQGTGA. CDR3 nucleotide sequence: TGTGCCAGCAGCTCGGCCCCTAGCACAGATACGCAGTATTTT. Amino acids: CASSSAPSTDTQYF.

The DNA for the CDR3 is TGTGCCAGCAGGATAGCGGGACCCTACGAGCAGTACGTC. Translation: CASRIAGPYEQYV. This chain links TRBV6-5 with TRBJ2-7, with 8 bases aligning to TRBD2. Germline V gene lookup returns CDR1 MNHEY and CDR2 SVGAGI. With V trimmed by 6 bases and J by 2 bases, 3 bases remained unmatched. The CDR3 has 13 amino acids.

The chain employs TRBV7-2 and TRBJ2-7; tentatively, D is TRBD1 or TRBD2 (6 bases each). The CDR3 contains 13 residues. Trimming left V 3 bases short and J 3 bases short, with 9 bases between. Per the germline V gene, CDR1 is SGHTA and CDR2 is FQGNSA. In DNA, the CDR3 is TGTGCCAGCAGCTTGGCGGGACACTACGAGCAGTACGTC. Translating it yields CASSLAGHYEQYV.

The chain combines TRBV9 with TRBJ1-1; the D is unclear. CDR3 length equals 11 residues. From germline, CDR1 is SGDLS and CDR2 YYNGEE. The germline V and J ends were trimmed by 0 bases and 7 bases, with 4 bases remaining between them. Here the CDR3 DNA reads TGTGCCAGCAGCGTAGGTGGTGAAGCTTTCTTT. The encoded protein is CASSVGGEAFF.

The rearrangement joins TRBV9 to TRBJ2-1; TRBD2 agrees at 9 bases. V lost 4 bases, J lost 7 bases, and 9 bases stayed unmatched. CDR3 length: 15 residues. Germline CDR1 and CDR2: SGDLS and YYNGEE. The CDR3: CASSLLAGSGNEQFF. The CDR3 bases are TGTGCCAGCAGCCTCCTAGCGGGATCGGGAAATGAGCAGTTCTTC.

This sequence joins TRBV4-1 and TRBJ1-5, with a tentative D call TRBD1 (6 bases). Germline CDR1 MGHRA, CDR2 YSYEKL. The CDR3 extends over 20 amino acids. The V gene lost 0 bases and the J gene lost 0 bases, with 21 bases spanning the gap. CDR3 coding DNA: TGCGCCAGCAGCCAAGACCGATTTACAGGGAGGGGTGATAGCAATCAGCCCCAGCATTTT. Translation gives CASSQDRFTGRGDSNQPQHF.

The genes are TRBV5-6 and TRBJ1-2, with D hard to call. Germline loops: CDR1 SGHDT, CDR2 YYEEEE. The CDR3 consists of 13 residues. The V end lost 1 base, the J end lost 4 bases, and 8 bases lay between the germline ends. The CDR3 region is CASSLTDLYGYTF. The CDR3 nucleotides are TGTGCCAGCAGCTTGACAGACCTCTATGGCTACACCTTC.

This chain links TRBV12-2 with TRBJ1-1. TRBV12-2 is deemed a pseudogene. The CDR3 contains 18 residues. The CDR3 sequence is CASRLGPPVARVNTEAFF. In DNA, the CDR3 is TGTGCAAGTCGCTTAGGACCGCCAGTCGCCCGGGTGAACACTGAAGCTTTCTTT.

The chain employs TRBV27 and TRBJ1-1; D call uncertain. From germline, CDR1 is MNHEY and CDR2 SMNVEV (reference sequence). V was pared by 7 bases and J by 4 bases, with 16 bases between. The CDR3 contains 14 residues. CDR3 sequence: CASILNGLGTEAFF. The CDR3 DNA sequence: TGTGCCAGCATCCTTAACGGGCTGGGCACTGAAGCTTTCTTT.

On this clone: The junction differs from germline at one of its ends, possibly a read error. The rearrangement links TRBV6-5 to TRBJ1-4; possibly TRBD1 for D (6 bases). The CDR3 has 15 residues. Germline values: CDR1 MNHEY, CDR2 SVGAGI. CDR3 bases: TGTGCCAGCAGATACTTGGACAGCCAGAATGAAAAACTGTTTTTT. It encodes CASRYLDSQNEKLFF.

The V gene is TRBV10-1, the J gene TRBJ1-5; D gene ambiguous. The CDR3 spans 13 residues. V was clipped by 4 bases and J by 4 bases, with 8 bases between them. Per the germline V gene, CDR1 is WNHNN and CDR2 is SYGVQD (reference sequence). The CDR3, as DNA: TGCGCCAGCAGTGGGGATATTAATCAGCCCCAGCATTTT. This gives the protein CASSGDINQPQHF.

This chain uses TRBV10-3 with TRBJ2-7; tentatively, D is TRBD1 (6 bases). The CDR3 loop spans 15 amino acids. Germline V lookup: CDR1 ENHRY, CDR2 SYGVKD. Trimming took 11 bases from V and 0 from J, leaving 20 bases between them. CDR3 residues: CAAGRFTGPSYEQYF. CDR3 nucleotides: TGTGCCGCAGGCCGATTTACAGGGCCCTCCTACGAGCAGTACTTC.

The V and J genes are TRBV6-5 and TRBJ2-7; D possibly corresponds to TRBD1 (8 bases). CDR1 is MNHEY, CDR2 SVGAGI, per germline. This CDR3 comprises 15 residues. V gave up 5 bases and J gave up 3 bases, with 17 bases separating them. For the CDR3, the DNA is TGTGCCAGCAGTAGCGGGACAGGTGGAGTCTACGAGCAGTACTTC. Protein product: CASSSGTGGVYEQYF.

The V gene is TRBV3-1 (or the pseudogene TRBV3-2), the J gene TRBJ2-1; 12 nucleotides match TRBD2. The ends lost 2 bases at V and 8 bases at J; junction bases unmatched: 10. The germline CDR1 and CDR2 sequences are LGHDT and YNNKEL (reference sequence). This CDR3 has 17 amino acids. CDR3 sequence (DNA): TGTGCCAGCAGCCAAAGGTCTAGCGGGAGGGACCCACATGAGCAGTTCTTC. Amino acid sequence: CASSQRSSGRDPHEQFF.